This is a list of T cell receptor beta chains from one sample in a study of blood T cell repertoires in COVID-19. Here immunoSEQ multiplex PCR was the method, and the copy in TCRdb shows in-frame clones only, minus some. Here the sample spans 170,000 or so clones, approximately 90% being singletons. Sequencing input: PBMCs or T cells enriched from blood (not recorded which). These receptors were taken from a woman in her forties or fifties who had recovered from COVID-19. The CDR3 runs from the conserved cysteine through the conserved F or W. The order of the fields is J gene, D gene, V gene, clone size, CDR3 DNA, CDR3 protein. D genes are given only for firm matches. Size is stated for part of the rows, as once, few or many counts, or as a class when the clone is expanded.

TRBJ2-5 TRBD1 TRBV7-2 NA TGTGCCAGCAGCTTAAGTAGAGGGGGCTGGGGGGAGACCCAGTACTTC CASSLSRGGWGETQYF
TRBJ2-5 TRBD1 TRBV7-2 NA TGTGCCAGCAGCTTTGGTGGACAGGGGAGCGGTGAGACCCAGTACTTC CASSFGGQGSGETQYF
TRBJ1-6 TRBD1 TRBV2 NA TGTGCCAGCACCACACAGGGGTATAATTCACCCCTCCACTTT CASTTQGYNSPLHF
TRBJ1-1 TRBD1 TRBV4-3 NA TGCGCCAGCAGCCAAGAAGGGACAGTTAACACTGAAGCTTTCTTT CASSQEGTVNTEAFF
TRBJ2-5 TRBD2 TRBV11-3 NA TGTGCCAGCAGCTTAGAACAGCGGGGGGGCCGAGAGACCCAGTACTTC CASSLEQRGGRETQYF
TRBJ2-7 NA TRBV6-5 NA TGTGCCAGTTCCTCCCCGGGGTTCAACGAGCAGTACTTC CASSSPGFNEQYF
TRBJ1-4 TRBD1 TRBV11-1 NA TGTGCCAGCAGCTTCGGGACAGGGAACGAAAAACTGTTTTTT CASSFGTGNEKLFF
TRBJ1-2 NA TRBV6-4 NA TGTGCCAGCAGCCCCGACAGAACCGATGGTGGCTACACCTTC CASSPDRTDGGYTF
TRBJ1-2 TRBD1 TRBV18 NA TGTGCCAGCTCACCTAGGACAGGGCGGAACTATGGCTACACCTTC CASSPRTGRNYGYTF
TRBJ1-2 NA TRBV2 few TGTGCCAGCAGTTCGAACGGTCTCTATGGCTACACCTTC CASSSNGLYGYTF
TRBJ2-5 TRBD2 TRBV18 once TGTGCCAGCTCACCGCAGCGGGGAATCCAAGAGACCCAGTACTTC CASSPQRGIQETQYF
TRBJ1-5 NA TRBV18 once TGTGCCAGCTCACCACTACAGGGTCAGTATCAGCCCCAGCATTTT CASSPLQGQYQPQHF
TRBJ2-7 NA TRBV6-5 NA TGTGCCAGCAGTTACTCCCCCCCCGGGGTTTACGAGCAGTACTTC CASSYSPPGVYEQYF
TRBJ1-2 NA TRBV7-2 few TGTGCCAGCAGCTGGCGGTATGGCTACACCTTC CASSWRYGYTF
TRBJ2-1 TRBD2 TRBV11-3 NA TGTGCCAGCAGCTGGAGTGGGACTAGCCTCAATGAGCAGTTCTTC CASSWSGTSLNEQFF
TRBJ1-2 NA TRBV14 NA TGTGCCAGCAGCCCCGCCAGGGGTGGAAGCTATGGCTACACCTTC CASSPARGGSYGYTF
TRBJ1-5 NA TRBV18 NA TGTGCCAGCTCACCAGACAGGAATCAGCCCCAGCATTTT CASSPDRNQPQHF
TRBJ1-4 NA TRBV6-5 NA TGTGCCAGCAGTTACGTCGCAGGGGCGTACGAAAAACTGTTTTTT CASSYVAGAYEKLFF
TRBJ2-3 TRBD1 TRBV16 NA TGTGCCAGCAGCCGGGACAGGGAAGATACGCAGTATTTT CASSRDREDTQYF
TRBJ1-5 TRBD1 TRBV6-5 NA TGTGCCAGCACCCCGGGAGGGGGCCAGCCCCAGCATTTT CASTPGGGQPQHF
TRBJ1-4 TRBD1 TRBV18 NA TGTGCCAGCTCACTGACTGTGGGACAGGTTGGTGAAAAACTGTTTTTT CASSLTVGQVGEKLFF
TRBJ1-2 NA TRBV27 NA TGTGCCAGCAGTTTTCTCTCAGGGGTTGGTGGCTACACCTTC CASSFLSGVGGYTF
TRBJ1-4 TRBD1 TRBV6-6 few TGTGCCAGCAGTTACCCTTGGACAGGGAATGAAAAACTGTTTTTT CASSYPWTGNEKLFF